The 13 T cell receptor beta chains below all came from one sample that was sequenced in a study of human T cells and chemical hapten exposure. In TCRdb, the RACE reads were re-called with MiXCR into one record per CDR3 protein. The table shows about 300,000 distinct CDR3 sequences, with roughly 6% occurring only once. Time point defined: pre-sensitization, week 0. The treatment here: therapeutic diphenylcyclopropenone sensitization with weekly scalp DPC. The sample consisted of whole blood, taken in connection with sensitization to the hapten diphenylcyclopropenone (DPC). These receptors were obtained from a woman in her late teens or twenties with alopecia areata. Some clones in this sample may be carry-over from other donors' samples.

This clonotype was observed at least ten times. The chain has TRBV6-2 or TRBV6-3 and TRBJ1-6, with 10 bases fitting TRBD1. The V gene's germline CDR1 is MNHEY and CDR2 SVGEGT. This CDR3 spans 18 amino acids. The V gene end was trimmed by 3 bases and the J gene end by 11 bases; junction bases not matched to a gene: 16. Here the CDR3 reads CASSYVGTGVQGAAPLHF. The DNA for the CDR3 is TGTGCCAGCAGTTATGTTGGGACAGGGGTACAGGGGGCCGCACCCCTCCACTTT.

The rearrangement uses TRBV5-1 and TRBJ2-5; 8 nucleotides agree with TRBD2. V lost 2 bases to trimming and J lost 6 bases; unmatched junction nucleotides: 6. The CDR3 contains 14 residues. The germline V gene encodes CDR1 SGHRS and CDR2 YFSETQ. CDR3 coding DNA: TGCGCCAGCAGCTTAAGCGGGGGCGGAAAGACCCAGTACTTC. As protein: CASSLSGGGKTQYF.

This clonotype was detected ten times or more. The J gene is TRBJ2-7, the V gene TRBV18, with 12 bases aligning to TRBD2. V was clipped by 8 bases and J by 4 bases; unmatched bases: 6. The CDR3 has 14 residues. Germline V gene data show CDR1 as KGHSH and CDR2 as LQKENI. The CDR3 DNA reads as TGTGCCAGCGCCGACGGGACTAGCGGGTACGAGCAGTACTTC. Amino acids: CASADGTSGYEQYF.

This clonotype came up a few times. The CDR3, as DNA: TGTGCCAGCAGCTTAGCTTTCAATGAGCAGTTCTTC. This encodes CASSLAFNEQFF. The chain couples TRBV11-2 to TRBJ2-1; D unresolved. The V gene lost 1 base and the J gene lost 6 bases, with 4 bases spanning the gap. Germline CDR1 reads SGHAT; CDR2 reads FQNNGV. This CDR3 spans 12 amino acids.

V usage is TRBV4-1 and J usage is TRBJ1-4, with 10 bases fitting TRBD1. The CDR3 totals 18 residues. The junction had 11 bases not matched to a gene; V was cut back by 0 bases and J by 7 bases. Germline lookup yields CDR1 MGHRA and CDR2 YSYEKL. The CDR3 here is CASSQDHYSGTGAEKLFF. The CDR3 bases are TGCGCCAGCAGCCAAGATCATTACTCCGGGACAGGGGCTGAAAAACTGTTTTTT.

This clonotype was detected ten times or more. The gene calls are TRBV4-2 and TRBJ2-3; 11 positions agree with TRBD2. The CDR3 is 19 amino acids. The germline V gene encodes CDR1 LGHNA and CDR2 YNFKEQ. V lost 0 bases to trimming and J lost 4 bases; unmatched junction nucleotides: 12. DNA of the CDR3: TGTGCCAGCAGCCAAGACCTCCTTCGTTATAGCGGGGGGGCAGATACGCAGTATTTT. The encoded protein is CASSQDLLRYSGGADTQYF.

This chain uses TRBV5-1 with TRBJ2-7, with D possibly matching TRBD1 (6 bases). V was pared by 4 bases and J by 1 base, with 12 bases between. Germline assignment: CDR1 SGHRS and CDR2 YFSETQ. CDR3 length equals 14 residues. CDR3 loop: CASSPTTGSYEQYF. CDR3 DNA sequence: TGCGCCAGCAGCCCCACGACAGGTTCCTACGAGCAGTACTTC.

V gene TRBV7-2 combines with J gene TRBJ2-2; no firm D call. With 9 bases removed from V and 0 bases from J, the gap between germline ends came to 8 bases. The CDR3 has 13 residues. Looked up from germline, CDR1 is SGHTA and CDR2 is FQGNSA. In DNA, the CDR3 is TGTGCCAGTGCCCAGACGAACACCGGGGAGCTGTTTTTT. The encoded protein is CASAQTNTGELFF.

The rearrangement links TRBV18 to TRBJ1-1; 9 bases map to TRBD1. The CDR3 runs 17 residues. V was pared by 4 bases and J by 1 base, with 10 bases of the junction left unmatched. Looked up from germline, CDR1 is KGHSH and CDR2 is LQKENI. CDR3 residues: CASSRDRAPWTNTEAFF. For the CDR3, the DNA is TGTGCCAGCTCACGGGACAGGGCACCGTGGACGAACACTGAAGCTTTCTTT.

The chain couples TRBV28 to TRBJ2-3, with 13 bases lining up with TRBD2. The CDR3 spans 15 residues. V shed 4 bases, J shed 10 bases, and the junction held 8 bases outside the gene matches. In germline, CDR1 is MDHEN, CDR2 SYDVKM. The CDR3 DNA is TGTGCCAGCAGTTCTCGACTAGCGGGGGGCGGGTCGCAGTATTTT. Protein product: CASSSRLAGGGSQYF.

This clonotype has more than one count but fewer than ten. This chain connects TRBV6-5 to TRBJ1-6; no clear D gene. The CDR3 has 13 amino acids. Germline CDR1 MNHEY, CDR2 SVGAGI. V lost 10 bases to trimming and J lost 0 bases, with 7 bases between them. This CDR3 is CATSRSYNSPLHF. The CDR3 DNA follows: TGTGCCACCAGCCGCTCCTATAATTCACCCCTCCACTTT.

The V call is TRBV5-1, the J call TRBJ2-3; TRBD1 agrees at 8 bases. Looked up from germline, CDR1 is SGHRS and CDR2 is YFSETQ. This CDR3 has 15 amino acids. The trim removed 0 bases at V and 4 bases at J, leaving 4 bases unmatched. Here the CDR3 DNA reads TGCGCCAGCAGCTTGGAGGACAGGGTCCCAGATACGCAGTATTTT. It yields the protein CASSLEDRVPDTQYF.

This clonotype was seen many times. This rearrangement joins TRBV10-3 to TRBJ2-3; 11 nucleotides line up with TRBD2. The germline CDR1 and CDR2 sequences are ENHRY and SYGVKD. J gave up 4 bases and V 8 bases, and 8 bases lay outside the gene matches. CDR3 size: 15 residues. The CDR3 region has the DNA TGTGCCATCGGGGAACTAGCGGGGGTCTCAGATACGCAGTATTTT. Residues: CAIGELAGVSDTQYF.